The 12 T cell receptor beta chains listed next were all sequenced from one sample in a study of cytomegalovirus exposure and HLA in healthy donors. Both 60 Vbeta primers and 13 Jbeta primers went into the PCR. Repertoires were generated with immunoSEQ multiplex PCR, while TCRdb's copy carries only in-frame clones and drops some. The sample lists around 150,000 clones, around 59% occurring once. The sequenced sample was PBMCs. The receptors were sampled from a male donor in good health and CMV-seronegative.

J is TRBJ1-6 and V is TRBV11-2, with 7 bases identical to TRBD1. J was trimmed by 6 bases and V by 10 bases; bases with no gene match: 6. Germline V gene sequence: CDR1 SGHAT, CDR2 FQNNGV. The CDR3 has 13 residues. The CDR3 loop is CATAGQTNSPLHF. CDR3 nucleotides: TGTGCCACCGCGGGACAGACTAATTCACCCCTCCACTTT.

The chain is built from TRBV19 and TRBJ2-2; the match to TRBD1 covers 10 bases. From germline, CDR1 is LNHDA and CDR2 SQIVND (reference sequence). Trimming at V came to 5 bases and at J to 7 bases, leaving 4 bases not matched to a gene. The CDR3 sequence is 14 residues long. Here the CDR3 reads CASSQDRGIGELFF. The CDR3 DNA reads as TGTGCCAGTAGTCAGGACAGGGGGATCGGGGAGCTGTTTTTT.

The CDR3 nucleotides read TGCGCCAGCAGCCAAGATCGCGGTACCGGGACAGGGGGTTACAATGAGCAGTTCTTC. Translated: CASSQDRGTGTGGYNEQFF. The rearrangement joins TRBV4-1 to TRBJ2-1, with 11 bases lining up with TRBD1. J was trimmed by 4 bases and V by 0 bases; bases with no gene match: 11. The V gene's germline CDR1 is MGHRA and CDR2 YSYEKL. This CDR3 spans 19 amino acids.

This chain joins TRBV7-3 and TRBJ2-5, with 7 bases fitting TRBD2. V lost 5 bases to trimming and J lost 5 bases; unmatched junction nucleotides: 2. CDR1 is SGHTA and CDR2 is FQGTGA in the germline V gene. The CDR3 is 12 amino acids. CDR3 DNA: TGTGCCAGCAGCAAAGCGGGGGAGACCCAGTACTTC. Translating gives CASSKAGETQYF.

This clone was seen once. The rearrangement joins TRBV4-3 to TRBJ1-4, with D perhaps TRBD1 (5 bases). The V gene lost 4 bases and the J gene lost 4 bases, with 19 bases spanning the gap. CDR3 length: 17 amino acids. Germline V lookup: CDR1 LGHNA, CDR2 YSLEER. CDR3 nucleotide sequence: TGCGCCAGCAGCCCCTTTTATATGGGGAGGGGTAATGAAAAACTGTTTTTT. Protein product: CASSPFYMGRGNEKLFF.

This rearrangement joins TRBV6-4 to TRBJ2-2; D is perhaps TRBD1 (6 bases). This CDR3 is 15 amino acids long. The germline V and J ends were trimmed by 6 bases and 1 base, with 12 bases remaining between them. CDR1 MRHNA and CDR2 SNTAGT come from the germline V gene. In DNA, the CDR3 is TGTGCCAGCAGAGCAGGGGCGGTGAACACCGGGGAGCTGTTTTTT. This sequence encodes CASRAGAVNTGELFF.

This chain uses TRBV19 with TRBJ2-1; 10 positions match TRBD2. This CDR3 region has 15 residues. CDR1 and CDR2 from the germline V gene are LNHDA and SQIVND (reference sequence). V trimming: 5 bases; J trimming: 7 bases; junction bases outside the gene matches: 8. DNA for the CDR3: TGTGCCAGTAGTTCCTCGCTAGCGGGGGTGAATGAGCAGTTCTTC. Translating gives CASSSSLAGVNEQFF.

In this sample, this clone turned up a few times. The V call is TRBV7-9, the J call TRBJ2-3; no clear D. Germline V gene lookup returns CDR1 SEHNR and CDR2 FQNEAQ (reference sequence). This CDR3 contains 14 residues. Trimming removed 8 bases from V and 4 bases from J, with 16 bases in between. CDR3 nucleotide sequence: TGTGCCAGCGCGGTCCCCTTAGGTGCAGATACGCAGTATTTT. Amino acids: CASAVPLGADTQYF.

This clone was recorded a few times. J is TRBJ2-7 and V is TRBV6-1, with D maybe TRBD2 (6 bases). Germline CDR1 is MNHNS and CDR2 is SASEGT. This CDR3 has 15 residues. V dropped 2 bases and J dropped 5 bases, with 16 bases sitting between them. The CDR3 reads CASSESFQGGNEQYF. The DNA of the CDR3 is TGTGCCAGCAGTGAATCATTCCAGGGAGGCAACGAGCAGTACTTC.

J is TRBJ2-5 and V is TRBV18; 12 positions agree with TRBD1. The junction had 7 bases not matched to a gene; V was cut back by 1 base and J by 4 bases. Germline V CDR1 and CDR2: KGHSH, LQKENI. There are 17 residues in the CDR3. Here the CDR3 DNA reads TGTGCCAGCTCACCACTGCCGGGACAGGGGGCCCCAGAGACCCAGTACTTC. This sequence encodes CASSPLPGQGAPETQYF.

The chain recombines TRBV7-2 with TRBJ1-5; TRBD1 might be the D (5 bases). This CDR3 is built from 16 residues. V dropped 1 base and J dropped 4 bases, with 14 bases sitting between them. From germline, CDR1 is SGHTA and CDR2 FQGNSA. The CDR3 region has the DNA TGTGCCAGCAGCTTAGATGCAGGGATGGGTAATCAGCCCCAGCATTTT. Its translation is CASSLDAGMGNQPQHF. The variable domain in full, with the rest retrieved from reference TRBV7-2 and TRBJ1-5, is GAGVSQSPSNKVTEKGKDVELRCDPISGHTALYWYRQSLGQGLEFLIYFQGNSAPDKSGLPSDRFSAERTGGSVSTLTIQRTQQEDSAVYLCASSLDAGMGNQPQHFGDGTRLSIL.

This chain joins TRBV9 and TRBJ1-1; D is undetermined. V gave up 1 base and J gave up 2 bases, with 6 bases separating them. This CDR3 is 13 amino acids long. Germline CDR1 reads SGDLS; CDR2 reads YYNGEE. In DNA form, the CDR3 reads TGTGCCAGCAGCGTATCCCCTAACACTGAAGCTTTCTTT. This codes for CASSVSPNTEAFF.